This is a list of T cell receptor beta chains from one sample in a study of blood T cell repertoires in COVID-19. Sequenced by immunoSEQ multiplex PCR; TCRdb stores in-frame clones only, minus some. The table includes 350,000 or so clones, around nine tenths detected once. Sequencing input: PBMCs or T cells enriched from blood (not recorded which). The source of these receptors is a woman in her twenties or thirties who had been exposed to COVID-19. The CDR3 runs from the conserved cysteine through the conserved F or W. The D gene is left open where the match is weak. Size values are once, few and many counts, or a class for expanded clones, and some rows have none.

v_gene	d_gene	abundance	j_gene	CDR3aa	CDR3nt
TRBV5-1	.	once	TRBJ1-2	CASSSDRSPGYGYTF	TGCGCCAGCAGCTCCGACAGGTCCCCCGGCTATGGCTACACCTTC
TRBV28	.	.	TRBJ2-7	CASSLDQGHYEQYF	TGTGCCAGCAGTTTAGACCAGGGGCACTACGAGCAGTACTTC
TRBV11-3	TRBD1	few	TRBJ1-3	CASSLAGTGPGNTIYF	TGTGCCAGCAGCTTGGCTGGGACAGGCCCTGGAAACACCATATATTTT
TRBV6-2/TRBV6-3	.	once	TRBJ2-1	CASTPGVHEQFF	TGTGCCAGCACCCCAGGGGTCCATGAGCAGTTCTTC
TRBV18	TRBD2	.	TRBJ2-6	CASSAGLAGGYDSGANVLTF	TGTGCCAGCTCAGCGGGACTAGCGGGAGGGTACGACTCTGGGGCCAACGTCCTGACTTTC
TRBV12-3/TRBV12-4	.	once	TRBJ1-4	CASRNREKLFF	TGTGCCAGCAGAAACAGAGAAAAACTGTTTTTT
TRBV4-2	.	.	TRBJ1-1	CASSPYGGQGTEAFF	TGTGCCAGCAGCCCCTACGGGGGTCAGGGCACTGAAGCTTTCTTT
TRBV28	.	.	TRBJ1-2	CASSLRGSYGYTF	TGTGCCAGCAGTTTAAGGGGGAGCTATGGCTACACCTTC
TRBV7-9	TRBD2	.	TRBJ2-1	CASSWKRERYNEQFF	TGTGCCAGCAGCTGGAAGCGGGAGAGATACAATGAGCAGTTCTTC
TRBV27	TRBD2	.	TRBJ2-1	CASSSGLPAYNEQFF	TGTGCCAGCAGTTCGGGACTACCAGCCTACAATGAGCAGTTCTTC
TRBV29-1	TRBD2	.	TRBJ2-1	CSASSRGGSGFF	TGCAGCGCCTCATCTCGGGGCGGGAGCGGGTTCTTC
TRBV5-1	.	.	TRBJ2-1	CASSLLGDSGYNEQFF	TGCGCCAGCAGCTTGTTGGGGGACTCCGGCTACAATGAGCAGTTCTTC
TRBV6-6	TRBD1	.	TRBJ2-2	CASSSGGYRTGELFF	TGTGCCAGCAGTTCAGGGGGCTATAGGACCGGGGAGCTGTTTTTT
TRBV7-8	TRBD1	.	TRBJ1-3	CASSPLTGSTTGNTIYF	TGTGCCAGCAGCCCCCTGACAGGGTCAACTACCGGAAACACCATATATTTT